This TCR beta chain was captured by sequencing in a study of radiotherapy plus CTLA-4 blockade in lung cancer. In the study overall: Objective responses were seen in about a sixth of patients, disease control in more than 30%.

The data were produced by immunoSEQ multiplex PCR, yet TCRdb's version contains in-frame clones alone and is incomplete. The table has roughly 59,000 clones, approximately 67% seen once. This clone has just a few counts. The sequences come from peripheral blood, collected from a patient treated with radiotherapy plus ipilimumab. The sequence was obtained from a human donor with non-small cell lung cancer whose response to radiotherapy plus ipilimumab could not be evaluated.

The CDR3 reads CASSIAGTGLSGYTF. The CDR3, as DNA: TGTGCCAGCAGTATCGCCGGGACAGGGCTCTCTGGCTACACCTTC. The rearrangement links TRBV28 to TRBJ1-2, with 9 bases aligning to TRBD1. V gave up 5 bases and J gave up 7 bases; unmatched junction bases: 11. CDR1 MDHEN and CDR2 SYDVKM come from the germline V gene. The CDR3 consists of 15 residues.